The source of this T cell receptor beta chain is a study of technical replicates of blood from several donors. Here immunoSEQ multiplex PCR was the method, and the copy in TCRdb shows in-frame clones only, minus some. The sample has roughly 76,000 clones, approximately 94% seen once. There are 14 residues in the CDR3. The germline V and J ends were trimmed by 3 bases and 6 bases, with 12 bases remaining between them. CDR1 and CDR2 (germline): SNHLY, FYNNEI. The chain joins TRBV2 to TRBJ2-4; weak D call: TRBD2 (6 bases). This sequence originates from a human donor in good health. Input material: T cells isolated from PBMCs. As DNA, the CDR3 is TGTGCCAGCAGTGATTGGGGAGGTGGAAACATTCAGTACTTC. Protein: CASSDWGGGNIQYF.